This TCR beta chain was recorded in a study of breast tumors, draining lymph nodes, adjacent tissues. TCRdb re-called the multiplex PCR reads through MiXCR, storing one row per CDR3 protein. The profile shows around 300,000 distinct CDR3 sequences, 30% to 35% of them singletons. Samples came from axillary lymph nodes draining the breast cancer. V lost 3 bases and J lost 3, with 15 bases in between. This CDR3 has 15 amino acids. The V gene's germline CDR1 is SGHTA and CDR2 FQGTGA. This clonotype was seen ten or more times. The receptor was isolated from a female donor with breast cancer. Some clones in this sample may be carry-over from other donors' samples. The material sequenced was axillary lymph node tissue. This chain uses TRBV7-3 with TRBJ2-7; D is unresolved. CDR3 coding DNA: TGTGCCAGCAGCTTCCGAGTGGACCCACTCTACGAGCAGTACTTC. Protein product: CASSFRVDPLYEQYF.